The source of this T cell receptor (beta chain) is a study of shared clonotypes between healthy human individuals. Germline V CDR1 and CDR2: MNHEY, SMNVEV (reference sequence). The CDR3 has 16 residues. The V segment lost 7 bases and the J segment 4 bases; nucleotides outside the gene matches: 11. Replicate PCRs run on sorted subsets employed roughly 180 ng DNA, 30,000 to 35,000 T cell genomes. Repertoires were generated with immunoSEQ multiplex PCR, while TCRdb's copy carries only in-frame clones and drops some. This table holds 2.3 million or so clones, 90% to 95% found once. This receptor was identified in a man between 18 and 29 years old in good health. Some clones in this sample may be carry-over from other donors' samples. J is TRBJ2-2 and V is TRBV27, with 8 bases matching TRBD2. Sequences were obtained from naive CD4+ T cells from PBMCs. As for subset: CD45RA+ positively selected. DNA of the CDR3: TGTGCCAGCATGGGTAGCGGGATCGTGGGCACCGGGGAGCTGTTTTTT. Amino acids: CASMGSGIVGTGELFF.